Below are 27 T cell receptor beta chains sequenced from a single sample in a study of blood T cells in healthy people across ages. Next came a second PCR, run for about 7 to 12 cycles, which used a sample-barcoded 5' primer along with a J-beta primer mix. MiXCR, run by TCRdb on the 5' RACE reads, gives a single entry per CDR3 protein. The sample holds roughly 1,800,000 distinct CDR3 sequences, around 50% seen once. The sequenced material came from blood. Receptors originate from a woman between 40 and 50 years old in good health.

This chain joins TRBV12-3 or TRBV12-4 and TRBJ1-2; tentative D call: TRBD1 (5 bases). This CDR3 is 15 amino acids long. V was pared by 5 bases and J by 2 bases, with 15 bases between. The CDR3 sequence: CASSRSGTQNYGYTF. The CDR3 coding sequence is TGTGCCAGCAGTCGTTCGGGGACCCAAAACTATGGCTACACCTTC.

The V and J genes are TRBV5-1 and TRBJ2-3; 12 positions agree with TRBD2. Germline trimming cut 4 bases from V and 3 bases from J; bases unmatched to any gene: 12. This CDR3 is built from 18 residues. CDR1 SGHRS and CDR2 YFSETQ come from the germline V gene. The CDR3 sequence: CASSQRLAGAGDTDTQYF. In DNA, the CDR3 is TGCGCCAGCAGCCAGAGACTAGCGGGGGCCGGAGATACAGATACGCAGTATTTT.

J is TRBJ1-6 and V is TRBV6-5; 7 nucleotides line up with TRBD1. Trimming cost V 6 bases and J 2 bases; bases outside gene matches: 7. Germline V gene lookup returns CDR1 MNHEY and CDR2 SVGAGI. The CDR3 contains 16 residues. The CDR3 nucleotides are TGTGCCAGCAGAAGTAAGCAGGGGGCCTATAATTCACCCCTCCACTTT. This sequence encodes CASRSKQGAYNSPLHF.

V gene TRBV20-1 combines with J gene TRBJ2-3; 8 bases match TRBD1. V was pared by 5 bases and J by 2 bases, with 9 bases of the junction left unmatched. Germline CDR1 is DFQATT and CDR2 is SNEGSKA (reference sequence). CDR3 size: 15 residues. CDR3 DNA sequence: TGCAGTGCTGCGCAGGACAGGGTGTTCACAGATACGCAGTATTTT. Residues: CSAAQDRVFTDTQYF.

The chain recombines TRBV12-3 or TRBV12-4 with TRBJ2-7; 13 bases are shared with TRBD2. The J call could be wrong; TRBJ2-5 is a better fit for the DNA end. CDR3 length: 16 residues. The CDR3 DNA reads TGTGCCAGCAGTCCCGGGACTAGCGGGGTTTCGGAGACCCAGTACTTC. This translates into CASSPGTSGVSETQYF.

The rearrangement joins TRBV20-1 to TRBJ2-3, with D uncertain. Trimming left V 1 base short and J 1 base short, with 9 bases between. The CDR3 spans 14 residues. Germline CDR1 is DFQATT and CDR2 is SNEGSKA (reference sequence). As DNA, the CDR3 is TGCAGTGCTAGAGGGAACCGGGGCACAGATACGCAGTATTTT. Amino acid sequence: CSARGNRGTDTQYF.

This chain connects TRBV12-3 or TRBV12-4 to TRBJ1-6; D remains ambiguous. This CDR3 comprises 12 residues. Between the trimmed V and J ends, which lost 7 bases and 10 bases, there was a span of 11 bases. CDR3 protein: CASTSSTSPLHF. Here the CDR3 DNA reads TGTGCCAGCACCTCTTCTACGTCACCCCTCCACTTT.

There are a few counts of this clonotype. The rearrangement joins TRBV13 to TRBJ2-1, with 8 bases identical to TRBD2. CDR1 is PRHDT and CDR2 is FYEKMQ in the germline V gene (reference sequence). This CDR3 contains 14 residues. The trim removed 5 bases at V and 4 bases at J, leaving 4 bases unmatched. The chain's CDR3 is CASSGRGAYNEQFF. The CDR3 DNA is TGTGCCAGCAGCGGGCGGGGGGCTTACAATGAGCAGTTCTTC.

In this sample, this clonotype turned up a few times. At one boundary the junction diverges from the germline segment, which might be a read error. The chain links TRBV7-9 to TRBJ2-1; D may be TRBD1 (5 bases). Germline CDR1 SEHNR, CDR2 FQNEAQ (reference sequence). This CDR3 comprises 15 residues. CDR3 region: CASSARVSSYNEQFF. In nucleotides, the CDR3 is TGTGCCAGCAGCGCCAGGGTTAGCTCCTACAATGAGCAGTTTTTC.

In this sample, this clonotype turned up a few times. This chain links TRBV24-1 with TRBJ1-2; D perhaps matches TRBD1 (6 bases). Trimming shortened V by 4 bases and J by 7 bases, and 15 bases separated the two germline ends. The CDR3 length is 14 residues. From germline, CDR1 is KGHDR and CDR2 SFDVKD. CDR3 amino acids: CATSDGVRGGGYTF. DNA of the CDR3: TGTGCCACCAGTGACGGGGTCAGGGGCGGTGGCTACACCTTC.

This clonotype was observed a few times. V usage is TRBV7-2 and J usage is TRBJ2-6, with TRBD1 as a possible D gene (5 bases). CDR3 length: 16 residues. The germline V gene encodes CDR1 SGHTA and CDR2 FQGNSA. The germline V and J ends were trimmed by 3 bases and 0 bases, with 9 bases remaining between them. Here the CDR3 reads CASSFAGRSGANVLTF. The CDR3, as DNA: TGTGCCAGCAGCTTTGCAGGGCGCTCTGGGGCCAACGTCCTGACTTTC. The complete variable domain, with remaining parts taken from reference TRBV7-2 and TRBJ2-6, reads GAGVSQSPSNKVTEKGKDVELRCDPISGHTALYWYRQSLGQGLEFLIYFQGNSAPDKSGLPSDRFSAERTGGSVSTLTIQRTQQEDSAVYLCASSFAGRSGANVLTFGAGSRLTVL.

This clonotype was counted only a few times. One base away lies a much larger clone, so this may be a sequencing read error. The J gene is TRBJ2-7, the V gene TRBV6-5; a possible D gene is TRBD1 (5 bases). V lost 6 bases to trimming and J lost 0 bases, with 9 bases between them. The germline CDR1 and CDR2 sequences are MNHEY and SVGAGI. The length of the CDR3 is 13 residues. The CDR3, as DNA: TGTGCCAGCAGGCGACAGAGCTCCTACGAGCAGTACTTC. Its translation: CASRRQSSYEQYF.

This chain uses TRBV4-3 with TRBJ2-6; 8 bases align to TRBD1. There are 18 residues in the CDR3. Germline V CDR1 and CDR2: LGHNA, YSLEER. V was pared by 3 bases and J by 3 bases, with 10 bases of the junction left unmatched. The CDR3 loop reads CASSHGSTGGGGANVLTF. CDR3 nucleotides: TGCGCCAGCAGCCACGGGAGTACAGGGGGTGGTGGGGCCAACGTCCTGACTTTC.

The V gene is TRBV20-1, the J gene TRBJ1-2, with 7 bases identical to TRBD1. The CDR3 has 16 residues. CDR1 and CDR2 (germline): DFQATT, SNEGSKA (reference sequence). V lost 0 bases to trimming and J lost 5 bases; unmatched junction nucleotides: 12. CDR3 DNA sequence: TGCAGTGCTAGAGATCAGGTCAAGGGGGCGGCTTATGGCTACACCTTC. Amino acid sequence: CSARDQVKGAAYGYTF.

This clonotype has just a few counts. The rearrangement joins TRBV28 to TRBJ2-3; TRBD1 matches at 9 bases. V lost 4 bases to trimming and J lost 2 bases; unmatched junction nucleotides: 7. CDR1 and CDR2 from the germline V gene are MDHEN and SYDVKM. The CDR3 length is 16 residues. Here the CDR3 reads CASSSGTGRSTDTQYF. The CDR3 nucleotides read TGTGCCAGCAGTTCCGGGACAGGGCGATCCACAGATACGCAGTATTTT.

This rearrangement joins TRBV11-2 to TRBJ2-7; D gene unclear. The J call could be wrong; TRBJ2-5 is a better fit for the DNA end. Germline CDR1 SGHAT, CDR2 FQNNGV. The CDR3 covers 14 residues. The CDR3: CASSFNLGRETQYF. The CDR3 coding sequence is TGTGCCAGCAGCTTTAATCTAGGCAGGGAGACCCAGTACTTC.

Turning to this clonotype: At one of its ends the junction is not consistent with the germline gene, which may arise from a read error. CDR3 in amino acids: CATPGQGESSNEKLFF. The CDR3 DNA reads TGTGCCACTCCGGGACAGGGGGAGAGTAGTAATGAAAAGCTGTTTTTT. The V and J genes are TRBV6-2 or TRBV6-3 and TRBJ1-4; TRBD1 matches at 11 bases. Germline V gives CDR1 MNHEY, CDR2 SVGEGT. The CDR3 is made up of 16 amino acids.

This clonotype was detected a few times. Its ends do not fully match the called genes, so a read error is possible. The rearrangement uses TRBV7-7 and TRBJ2-1; D is possibly TRBD1 (6 bases). Per germline, CDR1 SSHAT and CDR2 FNYEAQ (reference sequence). The length of the CDR3 is 14 residues. The CDR3 region is CASSLDRKDNEQFF. The DNA of the CDR3 is TGTGCTAGCAGTCTTGACAGGAAAGACAATGAGCAGTTCTTC.

The chain is built from TRBV10-3 and TRBJ2-5, with 9 bases identical to TRBD1. The CDR3 has 13 amino acids. V lost 6 bases, J lost 3 bases, and 2 bases stayed unmatched. Germline V gene lookup returns CDR1 ENHRY and CDR2 SYGVKD. The CDR3 DNA is TGTGCCATCAGGGGGACAGGGAAAGAGACCCAGTACTTC. Protein: CAIRGTGKETQYF.

V gene TRBV12-3 or TRBV12-4 combines with J gene TRBJ2-1, with 12 bases fitting TRBD2. The CDR3 runs 15 residues. V shed 6 bases, J shed 7 bases, and the junction held 7 bases outside the gene matches. CDR3 in amino acids: CASSASGGVVNEQFF. For the CDR3, the DNA is TGTGCCAGCAGCGCTAGCGGGGGGGTTGTTAATGAGCAGTTCTTC.

This sequence joins TRBV4-3 and TRBJ2-7, with TRBD1 matching 9 bases. This CDR3 is 16 amino acids long. Germline CDR1 LGHNA, CDR2 YSLEER. V lost 4 bases to trimming and J lost 3 bases; unmatched junction nucleotides: 10. CDR3 region: CASSLDVTGGDYEQYF. The DNA of the CDR3 is TGCGCCAGCAGCCTCGACGTGACAGGGGGGGACTACGAGCAGTACTTC.

This clonotype was observed a few times. The J gene is TRBJ2-5, the V gene TRBV18; 11 bases map to TRBD1. The CDR3 is 17 residues long. V lost 0 bases and J lost 4; bases outside the gene matches: 7. CDR1 KGHSH and CDR2 LQKENI come from the germline V gene. CDR3 amino acids: CASSPPASGTGGETQYF. In DNA form, the CDR3 reads TGTGCCAGCTCACCACCGGCCTCCGGGACAGGGGGAGAGACCCAGTACTTC.

The chain carries TRBV12-3 or TRBV12-4 and TRBJ2-1, with 8 bases identical to TRBD2. With 7 bases clipped from V and 7 bases from J, the junction kept 6 bases outside the gene matches. The CDR3 loop spans 13 amino acids. Written as DNA, the CDR3 is TGTGCCAGCACCGGGGGGGCCTCAAATGAGCAGTTCTTC. This codes for CASTGGASNEQFF.

This clonotype was detected a few times. The rearrangement uses TRBV6-2 or TRBV6-3 and TRBJ2-3; D unresolved. Germline loops: CDR1 MNHEY, CDR2 SVGEGT. The V gene lost 6 bases and the J gene lost 5 bases, with 15 bases spanning the gap. The CDR3 extends over 14 amino acids. Written as DNA, the CDR3 is TGTGCCAGCAGACCTGGTCCCGGTCGAGATACGCAGTATTTT. The encoded protein is CASRPGPGRDTQYF.

This clonotype was counted only a few times. The genes are TRBV29-1 and TRBJ2-1; 9 bases line up with TRBD2. Germline lookup yields CDR1 SQVTM and CDR2 ANQGSEA. The CDR3 length is 15 residues. Trimming at V came to 3 bases and at J to 4 bases, leaving 7 bases not matched to a gene. This chain's CDR3 is CSVEWLAGPYNEQFF. CDR3 nucleotides: TGCAGCGTTGAGTGGCTAGCGGGGCCTTACAATGAGCAGTTCTTC.

V and J are TRBV6-2 or TRBV6-3 and TRBJ2-4, with D perhaps matching TRBD2 (5 bases). This CDR3 spans 11 amino acids. Trimming left V 6 bases short and J 9 bases short, with 9 bases between. Germline V gene sequence: CDR1 MNHEY, CDR2 SVGEGT. The CDR3, as DNA: TGTGCCAGCAGCTCCAGCGGCATTCAGTACTTC. Its translation is CASSSSGIQYF.

The rearrangement links TRBV5-5 to TRBJ2-3; TRBD1 aligns across 10 bases. This CDR3 has 16 residues. Germline V CDR1 and CDR2: SGHKS, YYEKEE (reference sequence). Trimming removed 1 base from V and 1 base from J; junction bases left unmatched: 3. The CDR3, as DNA: TGTGCCAGCAGCTTGTTTGGGACAGGGGGCACAGATACGCAGTATTTT. It is translated as CASSLFGTGGTDTQYF.